One and the same sample provided the 3 T cell receptor beta chains below, sequenced in a study of blood T cell repertoires in COVID-19. Here immunoSEQ multiplex PCR was the method, and the copy in TCRdb shows in-frame clones only, minus some. The sample records 110,000 to 150,000 clones, around four fifths being singletons. Sequences were obtained from PBMCs or T cells enriched from blood (not recorded which). Source of these receptors: a middle-aged woman who had recovered from COVID-19.

This sequence joins TRBV4-1 and TRBJ2-5; 8 bases line up with TRBD2. From germline, CDR1 is MGHRA and CDR2 YSYEKL. The CDR3 contains 18 residues. V shed 1 base, J shed 2 bases, and the junction held 12 bases outside the gene matches. In DNA form, the CDR3 reads TGCGCCAGCAGCCAAGCGCCCGGAGTCGGGGGGGCGCAAGAGACCCAGTACTTC. Residues: CASSQAPGVGGAQETQYF.

This rearrangement joins TRBV5-6 to TRBJ2-5; D is unresolved. Trimming took 2 bases from V and 5 from J, leaving 4 bases between them. CDR3 length: 11 amino acids. In germline, CDR1 is SGHDT, CDR2 YYEEEE. CDR3 coding DNA: TGTGCCAGCAGCTTCCGGGAGACCCAGTACTTC. This codes for CASSFRETQYF.

This chain links TRBV3-1 (or the pseudogene TRBV3-2) with TRBJ2-7, with 9 bases identical to TRBD2. J lost 3 bases, V lost 4 bases, and 10 bases had no gene match. The CDR3 extends over 16 amino acids. Germline V gene lookup returns CDR1 LGHDT and CDR2 YNNKEL (reference sequence). The CDR3 loop reads CASSLSTGRGGYEQYF. The DNA of the CDR3 is TGTGCCAGCAGCCTTTCCACGGGGCGGGGGGGCTACGAGCAGTACTTC.